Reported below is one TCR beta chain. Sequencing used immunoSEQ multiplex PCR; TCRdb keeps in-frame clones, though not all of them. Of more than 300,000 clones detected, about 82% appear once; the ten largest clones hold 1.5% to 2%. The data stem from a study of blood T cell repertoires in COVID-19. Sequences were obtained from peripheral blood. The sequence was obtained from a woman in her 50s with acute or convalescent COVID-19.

As DNA, the CDR3 is TGTGCCACCGGGACAGGGGGTTCCTACAATGAGCAGTTCTTC. It yields the protein CATGTGGSYNEQFF. The chain couples TRBV24-1 to TRBJ2-1, with 11 bases lining up with TRBD1. This CDR3 spans 14 amino acids. Trimming cost V 9 bases and J 1 base; bases outside gene matches: 1. The germline gives CDR1 KGHDR, CDR2 SFDVKD.